Below are 32 T cell receptor beta chains sequenced from a single sample in a study of blood T cell repertoires in COVID-19. Assay used: immunoSEQ multiplex PCR; TCRdb lists only in-frame clones, some missing. The sample has tens of thousands of clones, roughly 84% seen once; the top ten hold 9.5% to 15%. The sample comprised peripheral blood. These receptors all stem from a human donor in a cohort sampled during active COVID-19.

The CDR3 coding sequence is TGCGCCAGCAGCTCTGGACAGGGCACAGATACGCAGTATTTT. Amino acids: CASSSGQGTDTQYF. V is TRBV5-1 and J is TRBJ2-3; TRBD1 matches at 7 bases. The germline V gene encodes CDR1 SGHRS and CDR2 YFSETQ. V shed 3 bases, J shed 1 base, and the junction held 2 bases outside the gene matches. The CDR3 runs to 14 residues.

The chain has TRBV5-4 and TRBJ2-2; 8 bases align to TRBD1. CDR3 length equals 15 residues. J was trimmed by 4 bases and V by 4 bases; bases with no gene match: 6. Germline loops: CDR1 SGHNT, CDR2 YYREEE (reference sequence). The CDR3 reads CASSTRQGITGELFF. In DNA form, the CDR3 reads TGTGCCAGCAGCACCCGACAGGGGATCACCGGGGAGCTGTTTTTT.

This sequence joins TRBV6-1 and TRBJ2-7; D gene uncertain. This CDR3 is built from 14 residues. Per germline, CDR1 MNHNS and CDR2 SASEGT. The V end lost 2 bases, the J end lost 1 base, and 9 bases lay between the germline ends. Here the CDR3 reads CASSETSISYEQYF. CDR3 DNA sequence: TGTGCCAGCAGTGAAACGAGCATTTCCTACGAGCAGTACTTC.

The V and J genes are TRBV10-3 and TRBJ1-5, with TRBD1 matching 8 bases. The CDR3 has 13 amino acids. Per the germline V gene, CDR1 is ENHRY and CDR2 is SYGVKD. V gave up 6 bases and J gave up 9 bases; unmatched junction bases: 7. CDR3 sequence: CAIRDRESWPQHF. CDR3 coding DNA: TGTGCCATCAGGGACAGGGAATCATGGCCCCAGCATTTT.

The CDR3 reads CASRLTGPSGANVLTF. CDR3 nucleotides: TGTGCCAGCAGGTTGACAGGGCCCTCTGGGGCCAACGTCCTGACTTTC. This rearrangement joins TRBV27 to TRBJ2-6, with 7 bases matching TRBD1. J lost 0 bases, V lost 6 bases, and 5 bases had no gene match. The CDR3 has 16 residues. Germline V lookup: CDR1 MNHEY, CDR2 SMNVEV (reference sequence).

This chain connects TRBV13 to TRBJ2-1; TRBD1 agrees at 9 bases. The CDR3 loop spans 13 amino acids. V shed 5 bases and J 9 bases; nucleotides not matched to a gene: 5. Germline assignment: CDR1 PRHDT and CDR2 FYEKMQ (reference sequence). DNA of the CDR3: TGTGCCAGCAGCCGGACAGGGGTGGGTGAGCAGTTCTTC. This translates into CASSRTGVGEQFF.

This chain links TRBV3-1 (or the pseudogene TRBV3-2) with TRBJ2-5, with 11 positions matching TRBD2. Trimming took 8 bases from V and 2 from J; bases not matched to a gene: 10. In germline, CDR1 is LGHDT, CDR2 YNNKEL (reference sequence). This CDR3 contains 16 residues. In DNA, the CDR3 is TGTGCCAGCCAAGGGAGACTAGCGGGGCCGCAAGAGACCCAGTACTTC. The encoded protein is CASQGRLAGPQETQYF.

This chain joins TRBV5-1 and TRBJ2-2; 9 bases match TRBD1. The length of the CDR3 is 15 residues. Germline-derived CDR1 and CDR2 are SGHRS and YFSETQ. With 4 bases clipped from V and 7 bases from J, the junction kept 8 bases outside the gene matches. CDR3 residues: CASSNNRGLGGELFF. CDR3 in DNA: TGCGCCAGCAGCAATAACAGGGGGCTGGGCGGGGAGCTGTTTTTT.

The chain has TRBV7-9 and TRBJ2-7; 8 nucleotides agree with TRBD1. The CDR3 runs to 15 residues. Germline V gene lookup returns CDR1 SEHNR and CDR2 FQNEAQ (reference sequence). The ends lost 5 bases at V and 3 bases at J; junction bases unmatched: 9. The CDR3 DNA follows: TGTGCCAGCAGCCACGGACAGGGAAGATTCTACGAGCAGTACTTC. Protein product: CASSHGQGRFYEQYF.

This clone was found a few times. The CDR3 DNA sequence: TGCAGCGCGTTACGGAGAGGCTCTGGAAACACCATATATTTT. This encodes CSALRRGSGNTIYF. The chain has TRBV29-1 and TRBJ1-3; the D is unclear. The germline gives CDR1 SQVTM, CDR2 ANQGSEA. The CDR3 consists of 14 residues. V was shortened by 7 bases and J by 0 bases, with 13 bases between the two germline ends.

This clone rates as medium-sized. The J gene is TRBJ2-7, the V gene TRBV10-3; 8 bases match TRBD1. The ends lost 10 bases at V and 5 bases at J; junction bases unmatched: 10. The CDR3 runs 13 residues. Germline assignment: CDR1 ENHRY and CDR2 SYGVKD. The CDR3 loop reads CATSSRGQDEQYF. The CDR3 DNA sequence: TGTGCCACCAGCAGCAGGGGGCAGGACGAGCAGTACTTC.

This clone was seen more than once but under ten times. The chain has TRBV7-8 and TRBJ1-6; the match to TRBD1 covers 7 bases. V shed 5 bases, J shed 8 bases, and the junction held 9 bases outside the gene matches. This CDR3 is built from 15 residues. Per germline, CDR1 SGHVS and CDR2 FQNEAQ. The chain's CDR3 is CASSPREGADSPLHF. CDR3 sequence (DNA): TGTGCCAGCAGCCCCCGGGAGGGGGCCGATTCACCCCTCCACTTT.

This clone showed up just a few times. CDR3 sequence: CASSRGPGEKLFF. The CDR3 DNA reads TGCGCCAGCAGCCGAGGCCCTGGGGAAAAACTGTTTTTT. The chain combines TRBV4-3 with TRBJ1-4; no firm D call. The V gene's germline CDR1 is LGHNA and CDR2 YSLEER. This CDR3 contains 13 residues. Deletions cut 4 bases from V and 8 bases from J, with 11 bases between.

V and J are TRBV18 and TRBJ2-6; unclear D gene. The V gene lost 0 bases and the J gene lost 0 bases, with 3 bases spanning the gap. The germline V gene encodes CDR1 KGHSH and CDR2 LQKENI. CDR3 length equals 15 residues. As DNA, the CDR3 is TGTGCCAGCTCACCACCCTCCTCTGGGGCCAACGTCCTGACTTTC. It specifies CASSPPSSGANVLTF.

This chain uses TRBV5-6 with TRBJ1-5, with TRBD1 matching 11 bases. The CDR3 is 15 amino acids. From germline, CDR1 is SGHDT and CDR2 YYEEEE. With 4 bases clipped from V and 3 bases from J, the junction kept 3 bases outside the gene matches. The CDR3 spells CASSLDRGLNQPQHF. The CDR3 coding sequence is TGTGCCAGCAGCCTGGACAGGGGGCTCAATCAGCCCCAGCATTTT.

The V call is TRBV6-5, the J call TRBJ2-7; 9 bases fit TRBD1. Germline CDR1 and CDR2: MNHEY and SVGAGI. The trim removed 2 bases at V and 2 bases at J, leaving 4 bases unmatched. The CDR3 has 15 residues. This chain's CDR3 is CASSYRGQGPYEQYF. Here the CDR3 DNA reads TGTGCCAGCAGTTACAGGGGACAGGGCCCCTACGAGCAGTACTTC.

The chain employs TRBV5-1 and TRBJ1-1; 7 bases align to TRBD1. Losses at the gene ends were 4 bases for V and 8 bases for J; bases not matched to a gene: 11. The germline gives CDR1 SGHRS, CDR2 YFSETQ. The CDR3 extends over 14 amino acids. The CDR3 loop reads CASSNTGVGLEAFF. The CDR3 nucleotides are TGCGCCAGCAGCAACACAGGGGTGGGCCTCGAAGCTTTCTTT.

Concerning this clone: At the DNA level, this CDR3 is encoded by other sequences in the same sample as well. V is TRBV7-2 and J is TRBJ2-7; 7 bases map to TRBD1. The CDR3 loop spans 14 amino acids. Trimming removed 2 bases from V and 0 bases from J; junction bases left unmatched: 1. The germline V gene encodes CDR1 SGHTA and CDR2 FQGNSA. Written as DNA, the CDR3 is TGTGCCAGCAGCTTAAGGGGGCTCTCCTACGAGCAGTACTTC. Residues: CASSLRGLSYEQYF. Full variable domain (rest looked up from reference TRBV7-2 and TRBJ2-7): GAGVSQSPSNKVTEKGKDVELRCDPISGHTALYWYRQSLGQGLEFLIYFQGNSAPDKSGLPSDRFSAERTGGSVSTLTIQRTQQEDSAVYLCASSLRGLSYEQYFGPGTRLTVT.

V is TRBV9 and J is TRBJ1-6; no clear D. The CDR3 covers 15 residues. Trimming took off 0 bases at V and 8 bases at J, with 12 bases between the two ends. Germline V gene data show CDR1 as SGDLS and CDR2 as YYNGEE. DNA of the CDR3: TGTGCCAGCAGCGTAGTGGCGGGTAGCGATTCACCCCTCCACTTT. Its translation is CASSVVAGSDSPLHF.

The CDR3 region has the DNA TGCGCCAGCACCGAAATAGCGACCCACACCGGGGAGCTGTTTTTT. It encodes CASTEIATHTGELFF. The chain employs TRBV5-1 and TRBJ2-2; perhaps TRBD2 as D (5 bases). With 6 bases removed from V and 3 bases from J, the gap between germline ends came to 15 bases. The CDR3 is 15 amino acids. Germline CDR1 reads SGHRS; CDR2 reads YFSETQ.

CDR3 nucleotides: TGTGCCAGTAGTATACAGGGTCTAGAAAATCAGCCCCAGCATTTT. This sequence encodes CASSIQGLENQPQHF. The chain has TRBV19 and TRBJ1-5, with D perhaps TRBD1 (5 bases). Germline loops: CDR1 LNHDA, CDR2 SQIVND (reference sequence). With 2 bases removed from V and 4 bases from J, the gap between germline ends came to 12 bases. The CDR3 has 15 amino acids. Full variable domain (outside the CDR3, taken from reference TRBV19 and TRBJ1-5): DGGITQSPKYLFRKEGQNVTLSCEQNLNHDAMYWYRQDPGQGLRLIYYSQIVNDFQKGDIAEGYSVSREKKESFPLTVTSAQKNPTAFYLCASSIQGLENQPQHFGDGTRLSIL.

This clone was recorded once. The chain links TRBV4-3 to TRBJ1-1; 7 nucleotides line up with TRBD1. CDR3 length: 16 residues. CDR1 LGHNA and CDR2 YSLEER come from the germline V gene. With V trimmed by 1 base and J by 6 bases, 11 bases remained unmatched. In DNA form, the CDR3 reads TGCGCCAGCAGCCAAGGCATGGGACAGCGGAGGGCTGAAGCTTTCTTT. Protein sequence: CASSQGMGQRRAEAFF.

This rearrangement joins TRBV3-1 (or the pseudogene TRBV3-2) to TRBJ2-4; D not certain. Per germline, CDR1 LGHDT and CDR2 YNNKEL (reference sequence). Trimming left V 0 bases short and J 0 bases short, with 12 bases between. The CDR3 spans 17 residues. The CDR3 coding sequence is TGTGCCAGCAGCCAAGATCAGTCGCCTCTAGCCAAAAACATTCAGTACTTC. Encoded protein: CASSQDQSPLAKNIQYF.

This clone was seen only once. The rearrangement links TRBV7-2 to TRBJ2-5; TRBD2 is a possible D gene (6 bases). V shed 6 bases and J shed 0 bases, with 17 bases lying between them. Germline V CDR1 and CDR2: SGHTA, FQGNSA. CDR3 size: 16 residues. The CDR3 DNA follows: TGTGCCAGCAGGGGCGGGGTAGCGGTGTACCAAGAGACCCAGTACTTC. Protein: CASRGGVAVYQETQYF.

This clone has more than one count but fewer than ten. This chain connects TRBV7-9 to TRBJ2-4; TRBD2 is a possible D gene (5 bases). The CDR3 consists of 14 residues. The germline V gene has CDR1 SEHNR and CDR2 FQNEAQ (reference sequence). V was cut by 5 bases and J by 8 bases, with 16 bases left in between. The DNA for the CDR3 is TGTGCCAGCAGCGGAAGAGGGAGCGGAGACATTCAGTACTTC. It specifies CASSGRGSGDIQYF.

This clone occurred a few times. The rearrangement joins TRBV7-3 to TRBJ1-1; D is possibly TRBD1 (5 bases). The V gene's germline CDR1 is SGHTA and CDR2 FQGTGA. V was shortened by 5 bases and J by 7 bases, with 14 bases between the two germline ends. The CDR3 extends over 13 amino acids. For the CDR3, the DNA is TGTGCCAGCAGCCCGTGGGGGGAGGGTGAAGCTTTCTTT. It translates to CASSPWGEGEAFF.

This sequence joins TRBV10-3 and TRBJ2-7; 9 bases match TRBD1. The CDR3 contains 15 residues. CDR1 is ENHRY, CDR2 SYGVKD, per germline. Trimming at V came to 3 bases and at J to 2 bases, leaving 5 bases not matched to a gene. The DNA for the CDR3 is TGTGCCATCAGTGATCCGGGACAGGGAACCTACGAGCAGTACTTC. It codes for CAISDPGQGTYEQYF.

The chain uses TRBV5-4 and TRBJ2-3, with TRBD2 identical over 10 bases. Germline CDR1 is SGHNT and CDR2 is YYREEE (reference sequence). V dropped 7 bases and J dropped 6; count of bases not matched to a gene: 11. The CDR3 is 15 residues long. Written as DNA, the CDR3 is TGTGCCAGCCCCCCCCCGGATAGCGGGGGGGATACGCAGTATTTT. Protein sequence: CASPPPDSGGDTQYF.

V gene TRBV7-3 combines with J gene TRBJ1-1, with no clear D. This CDR3 is built from 18 residues. Germline V lookup: CDR1 SGHTA, CDR2 FQGTGA. V shed 1 base and J shed 5 bases, with 23 bases lying between them. The CDR3 loop reads CASSLRRGQNAPWTEAFF. The CDR3 DNA sequence: TGTGCCAGCAGCTTAAGGCGCGGGCAGAACGCGCCTTGGACTGAAGCTTTCTTT.

This clone was observed a single time. This sequence joins TRBV20-1 and TRBJ2-4; D is possibly TRBD1 (5 bases). CDR1 is DFQATT, CDR2 SNEGSKA, per germline (reference sequence). CDR3 length: 14 amino acids. With 3 bases removed from V and 4 bases from J, the gap between germline ends came to 13 bases. The CDR3 region has the DNA TGCAGTGCTAGTGGGTGGCAGGGAAAAAACATTCAGTACTTC. The encoded protein is CSASGWQGKNIQYF.

The V and J genes are TRBV7-2 and TRBJ2-3; D remains ambiguous. This CDR3 spans 11 amino acids. Germline CDR1 and CDR2: SGHTA and FQGNSA. Trimming cost V 5 bases and J 9 bases, with 9 bases left between them. CDR3 amino acids: CASSPGQTQYF. The CDR3, as DNA: TGTGCCAGCAGCCCTGGCCAGACGCAGTATTTT.

V usage is TRBV28 and J usage is TRBJ1-4; the D gene is possibly TRBD1 (5 bases). The CDR3 loop spans 17 amino acids. V was clipped by 3 bases and J by 0 bases, with 14 bases between them. Germline V gene data show CDR1 as MDHEN and CDR2 as SYDVKM. This chain's CDR3 is CASSFSTVQSTNEKLFF. CDR3 sequence (DNA): TGTGCCAGCAGTTTTTCGACAGTTCAATCAACTAATGAAAAACTGTTTTTT. The full variable domain, in which reference TRBV28 and TRBJ1-4 provide the parts outside the CDR3, is DVKVTQSSRYLVKRTGEKVFLECVQDMDHENMFWYRQDPGLGLRLIYFSYDVKMKEKGDIPEGYSVSREKKERFSLILESASTNQTSMYLCASSFSTVQSTNEKLFFGSGTQLSVL.